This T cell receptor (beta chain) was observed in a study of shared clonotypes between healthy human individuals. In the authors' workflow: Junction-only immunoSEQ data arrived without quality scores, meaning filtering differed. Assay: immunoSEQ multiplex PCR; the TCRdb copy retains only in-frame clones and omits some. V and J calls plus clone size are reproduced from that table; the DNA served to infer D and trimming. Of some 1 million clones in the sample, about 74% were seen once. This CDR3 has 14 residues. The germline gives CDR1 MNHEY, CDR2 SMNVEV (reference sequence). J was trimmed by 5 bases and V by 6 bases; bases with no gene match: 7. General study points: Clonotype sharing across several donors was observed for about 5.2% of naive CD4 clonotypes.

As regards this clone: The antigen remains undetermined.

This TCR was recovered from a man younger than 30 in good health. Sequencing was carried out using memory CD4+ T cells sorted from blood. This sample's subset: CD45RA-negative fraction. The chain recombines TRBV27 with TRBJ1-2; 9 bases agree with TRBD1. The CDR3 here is CASRGTGMLYGYTF. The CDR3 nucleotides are TGTGCCAGCAGGGGGACAGGGATGTTATATGGCTACACCTTC.